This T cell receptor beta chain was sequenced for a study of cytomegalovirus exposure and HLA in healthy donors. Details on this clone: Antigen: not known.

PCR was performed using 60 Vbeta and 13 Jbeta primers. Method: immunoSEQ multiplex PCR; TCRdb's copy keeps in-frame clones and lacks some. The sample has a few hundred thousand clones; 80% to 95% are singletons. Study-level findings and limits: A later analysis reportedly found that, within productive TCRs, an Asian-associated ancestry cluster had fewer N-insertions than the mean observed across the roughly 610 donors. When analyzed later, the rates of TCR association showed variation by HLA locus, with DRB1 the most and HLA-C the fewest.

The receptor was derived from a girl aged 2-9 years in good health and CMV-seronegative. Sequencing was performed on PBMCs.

The CDR3 loop reads CASSFGGDSNQPQHF. The CDR3 DNA reads TGTGCCAGCAGTTTTGGGGGGGACAGCAATCAGCCCCAGCATTTT. The chain is built from TRBV28 and TRBJ1-5, with D maybe TRBD1 (5 bases). Germline-derived CDR1 and CDR2 are MDHEN and SYDVKM. V lost 3 bases to trimming and J lost 1 base, with 10 bases between them. The CDR3 is 15 amino acids.